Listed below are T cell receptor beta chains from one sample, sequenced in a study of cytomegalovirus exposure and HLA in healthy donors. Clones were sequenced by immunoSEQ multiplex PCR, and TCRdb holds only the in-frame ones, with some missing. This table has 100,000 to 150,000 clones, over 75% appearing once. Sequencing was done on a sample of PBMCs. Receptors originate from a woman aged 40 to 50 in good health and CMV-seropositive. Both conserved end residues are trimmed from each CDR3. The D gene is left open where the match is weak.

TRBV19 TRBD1 ASSMQTGGYSGANVLT
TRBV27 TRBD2 ASSLSMSGSDNEQF
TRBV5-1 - ASSLGRVSEKLF
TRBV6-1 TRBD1 ASSEDRQYEQY
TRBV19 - ASSSSIRVGSS
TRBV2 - ASTVTGPYEQY
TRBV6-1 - ASRQTNYGYT
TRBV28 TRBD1 ASSSPSGGASPYEQY
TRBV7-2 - ASSPAGAGIHEQY
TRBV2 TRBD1 ASSEVGQGDYNEQF
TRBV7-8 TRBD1 ASRERDRYNEQF
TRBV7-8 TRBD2 ASSLTQAPGTSVSYEQY
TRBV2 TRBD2 ASTPEGLAGKRLF
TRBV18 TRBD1 ASSPGTGGDTQY
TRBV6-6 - ASSFTYNEQF
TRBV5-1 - ASSLDEGHSPLH
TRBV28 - ASSLELGGGHGYT
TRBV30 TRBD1 AWSTGTAFNQPQH
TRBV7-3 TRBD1 ASSLLGGNLNTEAF
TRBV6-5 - ASSLRTATNEKLF
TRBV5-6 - ASSTRDTSYEQY
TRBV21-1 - ASSKELGGKDRRITEAF